One and the same sample provided the 22 T cell receptor beta chains below, sequenced in a study of shared clonotypes between healthy human individuals. The method was immunoSEQ multiplex PCR; TCRdb's version includes in-frame clones alone and lacks a portion of them. The sample carries roughly 650,000 clones, around 97% recorded once. Sequenced: naive CD4+ T cells sorted from blood. Subset meaning: CD45RA+ positively selected. These receptor sequences come from a woman aged 25 to 45 in good health.

The J gene is TRBJ2-3, the V gene TRBV2, with 10 bases lining up with TRBD2. The germline gives CDR1 SNHLY, CDR2 FYNNEI. The trim removed 6 bases at V and 4 bases at J, leaving 7 bases unmatched. The CDR3 length is 15 residues. The CDR3 DNA sequence: TGTGCCAGCAGCAGAGGGACTAGCGCATCAGATACGCAGTATTTT. Amino acid sequence: CASSRGTSASDTQYF.

The chain has TRBV5-4 and TRBJ2-2; 15 bases map to TRBD2. The trim removed 5 bases at V and 5 bases at J, leaving 4 bases unmatched. The CDR3 contains 16 residues. Germline V lookup: CDR1 SGHNT, CDR2 YYREEE (reference sequence). The CDR3 region has the DNA TGTGCCAGCAGATTTGGACTAGCGGGAGGGACCGGGGAGCTGTTTTTT. Residues: CASRFGLAGGTGELFF.

With respect to this clone: Within the sample, other DNA sequences also encode this same CDR3. The genes are TRBV20-1 and TRBJ2-5; D unclear. V was pared by 5 bases and J by 4 bases, with 8 bases between. Germline V lookup: CDR1 DFQATT, CDR2 SNEGSKA (reference sequence). CDR3 size: 11 residues. The CDR3 loop is CSAPLGETQYF. Written as DNA, the CDR3 is TGCAGTGCTCCTTTGGGAGAGACCCAGTACTTC.

The chain joins TRBV18 to TRBJ2-1; the match to TRBD2 covers 14 bases. Germline loops: CDR1 KGHSH, CDR2 LQKENI. The CDR3 is 17 amino acids. V gave up 5 bases and J gave up 9 bases; unmatched junction bases: 12. In nucleotides, the CDR3 is TGTGCCAGCTCAGAACGACTAGCGGGAGGGCCTAAAGGTGAGCAGTTCTTC. Translated, it gives CASSERLAGGPKGEQFF.

The chain employs TRBV10-1 and TRBJ2-1; D remains ambiguous. CDR3 length equals 14 residues. The germline gives CDR1 WNHNN, CDR2 SYGVQD (reference sequence). V lost 0 bases and J 10 bases, leaving 13 bases between the germline ends. DNA of the CDR3: TGCGCCAGCAGTGAGTCTTTCAAGAGGCGGGAGCAGTTCTTC. It translates to CASSESFKRREQFF.

A few counts support this clone. The chain is built from TRBV7-9 and TRBJ2-7; D call uncertain. Germline V lookup: CDR1 SEHNR, CDR2 FQNEAQ (reference sequence). The CDR3 contains 13 residues. V was shortened by 0 bases and J by 3 bases, with 6 bases between the two germline ends. The CDR3 DNA is TGTGCCAGCAGCTTAGCTTCGGTCTACGAGCAGTACTTC. Its translation: CASSLASVYEQYF.

This clone appeared a single time. The CDR3 here is CASSLSRTSGRGNTGELFF. In DNA, the CDR3 is TGTGCCAGCAGCTTAAGCCGGACTAGCGGGAGAGGTAACACCGGGGAGCTGTTTTTT. V usage is TRBV7-9 and J usage is TRBJ2-2, with 13 bases fitting TRBD2. V shed 2 bases, J shed 2 bases, and the junction held 8 bases outside the gene matches. Germline V gene sequence: CDR1 SEHNR, CDR2 FQNEAQ (reference sequence). The CDR3 totals 19 residues. The entire variable domain, with the rest obtained from reference TRBV7-9 and TRBJ2-2, is as follows: DTGVSQNPRHKITKRGQNVTFRCDPISEHNRLYWYRQTLGQGPEFLTYFQNEAQLEKSRLLSDRFSAERPKGSFSTLEIQRTEQGDSAMYLCASSLSRTSGRGNTGELFFGEGSRLTVL.

V is TRBV7-2 and J is TRBJ2-4; no firm D call. The length of the CDR3 is 12 residues. Germline V gene lookup returns CDR1 SGHTA and CDR2 FQGNSA. The V end lost 4 bases, the J end lost 6 bases, and 7 bases lay between the germline ends. CDR3 loop: CASSYDRNIQYF. The CDR3 coding sequence is TGTGCCAGCAGCTACGATAGAAACATTCAGTACTTC.

This clone showed up just once. This chain joins TRBV2 and TRBJ2-7; D tentatively fits TRBD1 or TRBD2 (5 bases each). The CDR3 runs 16 residues. CDR1 is SNHLY, CDR2 FYNNEI, per germline. V gave up 6 bases and J gave up 4 bases, with 22 bases separating them. The DNA of the CDR3 is TGTGCCAGCAGACCCCGGGACCAACCTACGTCTTACGAGCAGTACTTC. Encoded protein: CASRPRDQPTSYEQYF. The entire variable domain, with the rest obtained from reference TRBV2 and TRBJ2-7, is as follows: EPEVTQTPSHQVTQMGQEVILRCVPISNHLYFYWYRQILGQKVEFLVSFYNNEISEKSEIFDDQFSVERPDGSNFTLKIRSTKLEDSAMYFCASRPRDQPTSYEQYFGPGTRLTVT.

This clone occurred a few times. The chain employs TRBV19 and TRBJ1-1, with D unresolved. Trimming removed 7 bases from V and 0 bases from J, with 3 bases in between. The V gene's germline CDR1 is LNHDA and CDR2 SQIVND (reference sequence). This CDR3 is built from 11 residues. The CDR3 reads CASMVNTEAFF. The CDR3 DNA follows: TGTGCCAGTATGGTGAACACTGAAGCTTTCTTT.

Turning to this clone: The sample has other DNA sequences that encode this CDR3 too. The V and J genes are TRBV7-6 and TRBJ2-7, with 12 bases aligning to TRBD2. The V segment lost 3 bases and the J segment 0 bases; nucleotides outside the gene matches: 3. The CDR3 has 16 amino acids. The germline gives CDR1 SGHVS, CDR2 FNYEAQ. The CDR3 DNA sequence: TGTGCCAGCAGCTTCGGGACTAGCGGGTCCTCCTACGAGCAGTACTTC. Protein sequence: CASSFGTSGSSYEQYF.

V is TRBV6-6 and J is TRBJ1-2, with D perhaps TRBD1 (6 bases). Germline values: CDR1 MNHNY, CDR2 SVGAGI (reference sequence). The CDR3 is made up of 13 amino acids. CDR3 region: CATWQGSNYGYTF. CDR3 in DNA: TGTGCTACATGGCAGGGGAGTAACTATGGCTACACCTTC.

The chain couples TRBV4-1 to TRBJ1-4, with TRBD1 as a possible D gene (5 bases). The CDR3 runs to 14 residues. CDR1 MGHRA and CDR2 YSYEKL come from the germline V gene. Deletions cut 0 bases from V and 7 bases from J, with 9 bases between. The CDR3: CASSQDYGGEKLFF. As DNA, the CDR3 is TGCGCCAGCAGCCAAGATTACGGGGGTGAAAAACTGTTTTTT.

The V gene is TRBV29-1, the J gene TRBJ1-1; no reliable D call. CDR1 is SQVTM, CDR2 ANQGSEA, per germline. The length of the CDR3 is 12 residues. Trimming pared 4 bases from V and 7 bases from J, leaving 13 bases between. The CDR3 nucleotides read TGCAGCGTTGGAAACAGCGATCATGAAGCTTTCTTT. Its translation: CSVGNSDHEAFF.

V is TRBV30 and J is TRBJ2-1; D unclear. Germline lookup yields CDR1 GTSNPN and CDR2 SVGIG (reference sequence). The CDR3 contains 13 residues. The V end lost 2 bases, the J end lost 8 bases, and 13 bases lay between the germline ends. The CDR3 DNA sequence: TGTGCCTGGAGTCGTGGAGACAACGATGAGCAGTTCTTC. Amino acid sequence: CAWSRGDNDEQFF.

This chain uses TRBV7-7 with TRBJ1-5; D gene ambiguous. The germline CDR1 and CDR2 sequences are SSHAT and FNYEAQ (reference sequence). This CDR3 has 15 amino acids. Between the trimmed V and J ends, which lost 1 base and 5 bases, there was a span of 12 bases. CDR3 sequence reads: CASSLEVCSHQPQHF. The CDR3 DNA reads TGTGCCAGCAGCTTAGAAGTCTGCAGTCATCAGCCCCAGCATTTT.

The chain is built from TRBV7-9 and TRBJ2-5, with 11 bases matching TRBD2. This CDR3 contains 18 residues. Germline V gene data show CDR1 as SEHNR and CDR2 as FQNEAQ (reference sequence). V shed 7 bases, J shed 1 base, and the junction held 14 bases outside the gene matches. Here the CDR3 reads CASTSFPPGLAGQETQYF. In nucleotides, the CDR3 is TGTGCCAGCACCTCCTTCCCACCCGGACTAGCGGGCCAAGAGACCCAGTACTTC.

The chain has TRBV21-1 and TRBJ2-3; the D call in the table, TRBD1, was not verified against the DNA. TRBV21-1 is given as a pseudogene. The CDR3 covers 13 residues. CDR3 nucleotide sequence: TGTGCCAGCAGCAAGAAACAGGTAGATACGCAGTATTTT. Translation gives CASSKKQVDTQYF.

The chain couples TRBV5-1 to TRBJ2-1; 7 bases are shared with TRBD2. Losses at the gene ends were 4 bases for V and 10 bases for J; bases not matched to a gene: 8. The CDR3 has 13 residues. Germline CDR1 is SGHRS and CDR2 is YFSETQ. The CDR3 sequence is CASSGPGTTEQFF. In nucleotides, the CDR3 is TGCGCCAGCAGCGGGCCCGGGACTACGGAGCAGTTCTTC.

The gene calls are TRBV5-1 and TRBJ2-2; 12 bases map to TRBD2. CDR1 is SGHRS and CDR2 is YFSETQ in the germline V gene. V gave up 5 bases and J gave up 6 bases; unmatched junction bases: 5. The CDR3 is 15 residues long. The CDR3 bases are TGCGCCAGCAGGAGGACTAGCGGGAATTCCGGGGAGCTGTTTTTT. Its protein is CASRRTSGNSGELFF.

The chain combines TRBV5-1 with TRBJ1-1; D perhaps matches TRBD1 (5 bases). This CDR3 spans 13 amino acids. V was trimmed by 3 bases and J by 2 bases, leaving 8 bases between them. The germline V gene encodes CDR1 SGHRS and CDR2 YFSETQ. CDR3 bases: TGCGCCAGCAGCTCTGGGGCTAACACTGAAGCTTTCTTT. Amino acids: CASSSGANTEAFF.

In this sample, this clone turned up once. This sequence joins TRBV5-6 and TRBJ2-7, with 11 bases identical to TRBD1. V was pared by 4 bases and J by 1 base, with 4 bases of the junction left unmatched. CDR3 length equals 15 residues. From germline, CDR1 is SGHDT and CDR2 YYEEEE. The CDR3, as DNA: TGTGCCAGCAGCAAAGGACAGGGGGCGTCCTACGAGCAGTACTTC. Its translation: CASSKGQGASYEQYF.